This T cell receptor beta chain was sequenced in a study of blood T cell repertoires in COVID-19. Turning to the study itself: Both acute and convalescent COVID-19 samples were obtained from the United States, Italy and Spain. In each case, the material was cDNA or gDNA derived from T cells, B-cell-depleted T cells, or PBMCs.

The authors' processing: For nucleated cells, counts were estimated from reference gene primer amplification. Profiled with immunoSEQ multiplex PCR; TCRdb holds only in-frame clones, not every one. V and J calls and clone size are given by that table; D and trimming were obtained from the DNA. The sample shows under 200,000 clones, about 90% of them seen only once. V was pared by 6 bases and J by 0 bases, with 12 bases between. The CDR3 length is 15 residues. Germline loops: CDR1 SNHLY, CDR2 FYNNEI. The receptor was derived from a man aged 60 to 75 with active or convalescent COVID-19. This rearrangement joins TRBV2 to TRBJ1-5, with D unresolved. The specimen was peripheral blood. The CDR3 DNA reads TGTGCCAGCAGGGACCGGGGTTATAGCAATCAGCCCCAGCATTTT. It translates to CASRDRGYSNQPQHF.